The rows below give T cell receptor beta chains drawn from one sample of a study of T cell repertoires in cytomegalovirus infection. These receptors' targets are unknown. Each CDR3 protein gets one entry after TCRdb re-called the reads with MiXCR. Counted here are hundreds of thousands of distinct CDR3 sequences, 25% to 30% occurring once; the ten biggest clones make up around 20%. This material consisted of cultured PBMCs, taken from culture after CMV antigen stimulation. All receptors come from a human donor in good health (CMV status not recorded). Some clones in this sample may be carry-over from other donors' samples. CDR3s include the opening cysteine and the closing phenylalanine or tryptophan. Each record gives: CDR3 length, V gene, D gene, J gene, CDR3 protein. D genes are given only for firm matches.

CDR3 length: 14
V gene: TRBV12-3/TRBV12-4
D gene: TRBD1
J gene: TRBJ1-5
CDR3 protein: CASSEDRGNQPQHF

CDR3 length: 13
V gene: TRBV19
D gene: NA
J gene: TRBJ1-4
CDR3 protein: CASSPGSNEKLFF

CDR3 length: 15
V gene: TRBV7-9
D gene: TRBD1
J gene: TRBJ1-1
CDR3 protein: CASSKGGLRGTEAFF

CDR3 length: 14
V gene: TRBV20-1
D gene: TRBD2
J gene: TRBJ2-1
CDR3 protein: CSAQTSGRASEQFF

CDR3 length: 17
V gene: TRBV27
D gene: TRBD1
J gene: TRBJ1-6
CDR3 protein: CASSLVPRTGRNSPLHF

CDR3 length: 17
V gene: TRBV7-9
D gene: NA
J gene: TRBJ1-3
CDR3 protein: CASSPRRGFFSGNTIYF

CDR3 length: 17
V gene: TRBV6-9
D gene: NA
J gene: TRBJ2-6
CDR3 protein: CASSKTRGVEGSNVLTF

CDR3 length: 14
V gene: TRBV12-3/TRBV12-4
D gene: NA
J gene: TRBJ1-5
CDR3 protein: CASSPDSFNQPQHF

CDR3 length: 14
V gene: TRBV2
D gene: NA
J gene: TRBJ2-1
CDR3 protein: CASSRDGGYNEQFF

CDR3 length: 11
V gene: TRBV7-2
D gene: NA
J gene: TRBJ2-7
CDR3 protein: CASANPYEQYF

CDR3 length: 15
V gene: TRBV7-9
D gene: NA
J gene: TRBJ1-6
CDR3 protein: CASSPSEGADSPLHF

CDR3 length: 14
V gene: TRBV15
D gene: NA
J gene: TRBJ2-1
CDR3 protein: CATSRVAPGNEQFF

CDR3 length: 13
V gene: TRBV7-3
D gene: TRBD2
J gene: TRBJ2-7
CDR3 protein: CASSPGGRAEQYF

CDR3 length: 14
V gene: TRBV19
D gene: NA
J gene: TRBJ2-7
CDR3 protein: CASSTILRTGEQYF

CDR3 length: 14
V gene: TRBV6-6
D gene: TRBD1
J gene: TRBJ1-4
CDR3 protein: CASSATGTYEKLFF

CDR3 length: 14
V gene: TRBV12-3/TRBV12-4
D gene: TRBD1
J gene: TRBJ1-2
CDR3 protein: CASSSSRGAYGYTF

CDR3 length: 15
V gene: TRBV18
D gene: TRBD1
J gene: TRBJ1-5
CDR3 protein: CASSPYRQGHQPQHF

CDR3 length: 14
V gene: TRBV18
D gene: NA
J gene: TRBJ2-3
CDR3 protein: CASFDRSSTDTQYF

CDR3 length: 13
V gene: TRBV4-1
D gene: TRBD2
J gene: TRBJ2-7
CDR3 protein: CASSQAGDYKQYF

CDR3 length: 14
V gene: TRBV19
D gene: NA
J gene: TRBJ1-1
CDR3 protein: CASSFDPGRPEAFF

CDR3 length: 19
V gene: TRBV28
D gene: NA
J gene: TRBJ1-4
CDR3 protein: CASSPYIQGTHLKREKLFF

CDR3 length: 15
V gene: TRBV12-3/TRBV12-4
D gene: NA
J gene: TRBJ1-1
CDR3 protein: CASSLLGGFQAEAFF

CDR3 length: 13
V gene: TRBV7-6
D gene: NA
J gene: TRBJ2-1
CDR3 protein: CASSLDRTAKQFF

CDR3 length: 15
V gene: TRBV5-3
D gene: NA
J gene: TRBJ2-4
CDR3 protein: CASVRSLGAKNIQYF

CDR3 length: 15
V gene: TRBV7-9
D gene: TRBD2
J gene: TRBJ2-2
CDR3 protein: CASSIAGLNTGELFF

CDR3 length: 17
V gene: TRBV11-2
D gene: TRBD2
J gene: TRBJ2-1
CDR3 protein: CASSLAPSGSDYNEQFF

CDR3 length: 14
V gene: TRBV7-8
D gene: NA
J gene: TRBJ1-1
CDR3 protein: CASSFQPVNTEAFF

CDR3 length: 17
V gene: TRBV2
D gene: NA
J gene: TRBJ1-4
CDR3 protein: CASSDGVGAGLNEKLFF

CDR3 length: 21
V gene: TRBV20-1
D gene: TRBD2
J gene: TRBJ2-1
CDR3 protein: CSASIGEGIMGLAAIYNEQFF

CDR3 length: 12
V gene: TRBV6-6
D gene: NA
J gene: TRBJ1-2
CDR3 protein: CASSYGTAGDTF

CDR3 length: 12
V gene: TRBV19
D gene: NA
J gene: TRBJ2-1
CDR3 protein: CASRRRGDEQFF

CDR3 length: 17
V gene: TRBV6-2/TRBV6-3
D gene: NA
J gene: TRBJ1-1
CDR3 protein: CASSYGGRQPRDTEAFF

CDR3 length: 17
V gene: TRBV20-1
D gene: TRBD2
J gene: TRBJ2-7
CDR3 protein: CSALDTSGTRSSYEQYF

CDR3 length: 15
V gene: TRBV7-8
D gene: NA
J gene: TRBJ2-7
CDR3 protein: CASSRSSGGGYEQYF

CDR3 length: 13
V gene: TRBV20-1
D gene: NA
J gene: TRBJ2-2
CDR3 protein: CSASRTSSGELFF

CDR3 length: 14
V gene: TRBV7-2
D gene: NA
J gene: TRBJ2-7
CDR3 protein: CASSLVWSTYEQYF

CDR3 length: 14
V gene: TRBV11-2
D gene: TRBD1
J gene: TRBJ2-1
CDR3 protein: CASSLGTGGNEQFF

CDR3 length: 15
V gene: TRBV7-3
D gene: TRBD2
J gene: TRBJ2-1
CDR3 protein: CASSPLAGPNNEQFF

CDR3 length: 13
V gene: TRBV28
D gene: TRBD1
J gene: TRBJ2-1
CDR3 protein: CASSQTGNNEQFF

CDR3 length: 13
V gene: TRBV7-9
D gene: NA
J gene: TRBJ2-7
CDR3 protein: CASSDKPAGEQYF

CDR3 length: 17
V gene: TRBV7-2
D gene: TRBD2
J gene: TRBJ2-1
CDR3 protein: CASNRAGGQSSYNEQFF

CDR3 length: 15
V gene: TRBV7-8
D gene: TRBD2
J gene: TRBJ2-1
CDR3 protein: CASSPRTSSYNEQFF

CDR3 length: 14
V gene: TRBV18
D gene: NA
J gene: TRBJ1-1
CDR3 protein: CASSLQEQGTEAFF

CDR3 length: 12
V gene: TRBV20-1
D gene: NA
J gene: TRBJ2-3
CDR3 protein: CSAERQGDTQYF

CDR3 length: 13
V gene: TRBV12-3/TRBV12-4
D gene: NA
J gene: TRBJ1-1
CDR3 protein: CASSKLYNTEAFF

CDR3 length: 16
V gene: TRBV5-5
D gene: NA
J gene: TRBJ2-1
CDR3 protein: CASSLVVGRTYNEQFF

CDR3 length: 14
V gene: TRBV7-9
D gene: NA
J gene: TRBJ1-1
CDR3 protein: CASSLTTTNTEAFF

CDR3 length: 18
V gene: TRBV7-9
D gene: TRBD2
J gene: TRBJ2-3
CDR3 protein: CASSPLIGLAGGKDTQYF

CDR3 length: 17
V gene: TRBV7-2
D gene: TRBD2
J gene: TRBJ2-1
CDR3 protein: CASSLEGRLAGINEQFF

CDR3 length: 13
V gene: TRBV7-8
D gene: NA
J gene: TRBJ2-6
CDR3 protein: CASSSASANVLTF

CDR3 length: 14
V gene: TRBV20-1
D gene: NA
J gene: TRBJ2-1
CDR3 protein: CSAISSGVLNEQFF

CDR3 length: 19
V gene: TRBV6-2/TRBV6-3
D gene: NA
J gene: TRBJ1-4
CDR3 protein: CASSYSPGTSTQGNEKLFF

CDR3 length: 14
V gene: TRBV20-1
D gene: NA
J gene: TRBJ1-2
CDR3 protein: CSAGGGQATYGYTF

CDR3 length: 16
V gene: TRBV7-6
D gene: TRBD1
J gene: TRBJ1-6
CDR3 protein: CASSKMTGSTNSPLHF

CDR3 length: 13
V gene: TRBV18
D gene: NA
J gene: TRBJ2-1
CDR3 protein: CASSPQTVNEQFF

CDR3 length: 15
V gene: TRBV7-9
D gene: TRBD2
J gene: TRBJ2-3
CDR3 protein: CASSAPPGGIDTQYF

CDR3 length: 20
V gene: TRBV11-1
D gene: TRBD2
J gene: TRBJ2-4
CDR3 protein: CASSLFPGLAKTRREDPTYF

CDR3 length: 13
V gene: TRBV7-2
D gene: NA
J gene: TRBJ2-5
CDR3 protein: CASSSWERETQYF

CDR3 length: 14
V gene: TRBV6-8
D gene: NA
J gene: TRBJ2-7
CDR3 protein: CAIEAGSRASEQYF

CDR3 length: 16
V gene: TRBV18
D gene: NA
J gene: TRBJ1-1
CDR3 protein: CASSPDGGAMNTEAFF